Below are 10 T cell receptor beta chains sequenced from a single sample in a study of cytomegalovirus exposure and HLA in healthy donors. The PCR had 60 Vbeta and 13 Jbeta primers. The protocol was immunoSEQ multiplex PCR, while the TCRdb copy is restricted to in-frame clones and leaves out a portion. Here the sample spans about 75,000 clones, 80% to 90% being singletons. Sequencing was done on a sample of PBMCs. Receptors were obtained from a man between 65 and 80 years old in good health and CMV-seropositive.

This clone has just one count. The CDR3, as DNA: TGTGCCAGTACTCCCGCCCCATCGCGGAACATTCAGTACTTC. Translation gives CASTPAPSRNIQYF. The rearrangement links TRBV19 to TRBJ2-4; D gene unclear. The CDR3 totals 14 residues. Trimming stripped 7 bases from V and 7 bases from J, with 17 bases between. CDR1 LNHDA and CDR2 SQIVND come from the germline V gene (reference sequence).

V and J are TRBV29-1 and TRBJ1-2, with D perhaps TRBD1 (5 bases). V was trimmed by 4 bases and J by 4 bases, leaving 13 bases between them. CDR3 length equals 13 residues. Germline V gives CDR1 SQVTM, CDR2 ANQGSEA. For the CDR3, the DNA is TGCAGCGTTGCGGAGGGGTTAAGCTATGGCTACACCTTC. It encodes CSVAEGLSYGYTF.

The chain is built from TRBV7-2 and TRBJ2-1; 8 positions agree with TRBD2. CDR1 SGHTA and CDR2 FQGNSA come from the germline V gene. V trimming: 3 bases; J trimming: 10 bases; junction bases outside the gene matches: 5. This CDR3 contains 13 residues. CDR3: CASSLEPSGEQFF. The CDR3, as DNA: TGTGCCAGCAGCTTGGAGCCTAGCGGGGAGCAGTTCTTC. The full variable domain, rest sourced from reference TRBV7-2 and TRBJ2-1, is GAGVSQSPSNKVTEKGKDVELRCDPISGHTALYWYRQSLGQGLEFLIYFQGNSAPDKSGLPSDRFSAERTGGSVSTLTIQRTQQEDSAVYLCASSLEPSGEQFFGPGTRLTVL.

The J gene is TRBJ2-7, the V gene TRBV11-2; perhaps TRBD2 as D (5 bases). V lost 1 base and J lost 3, with 13 bases in between. Germline CDR1 reads SGHAT; CDR2 reads FQNNGV. This CDR3 has 15 amino acids. CDR3 region: CASSLAHGNYYEQYF. The CDR3, as DNA: TGTGCCAGCAGCTTAGCCCACGGGAACTACTACGAGCAGTACTTC.

The V call is TRBV10-3, the J call TRBJ2-7; tentatively, D is TRBD2 (5 bases). Germline assignment: CDR1 ENHRY and CDR2 SYGVKD. Trimming left V 7 bases short and J 2 bases short, with 12 bases between. This CDR3 is 13 amino acids long. This chain's CDR3 is CAITGQTTYEQYF. The CDR3 DNA reads TGTGCCATCACCGGCCAGACTACCTACGAGCAGTACTTC.

The chain links TRBV12-5 to TRBJ2-1; 9 bases are a match to TRBD1. With V trimmed by 6 bases and J by 0 bases, 6 bases remained unmatched. The CDR3 covers 16 residues. Germline-derived CDR1 and CDR2 are LGHNT and FRNRAP. DNA of the CDR3: TGTGCTAGTGGACCCGGACAGGGGAGCTCCTACAATGAGCAGTTCTTC. The encoded protein is CASGPGQGSSYNEQFF.

This clone was observed a single time. V usage is TRBV11-2 and J usage is TRBJ2-4, with a weak D call TRBD1 (5 bases). The CDR3 runs 13 residues. Germline V gene lookup returns CDR1 SGHAT and CDR2 FQNNGV. Trimming stripped 3 bases from V and 6 bases from J, with 9 bases between. This chain's CDR3 is CASSLGRGNIQYF. CDR3 bases: TGTGCCAGCAGCTTGGGAAGGGGAAACATTCAGTACTTC.

The chain links TRBV7-6 to TRBJ2-1, with 10 nucleotides matching TRBD2. Germline CDR1 SGHVS, CDR2 FNYEAQ. This CDR3 is 15 amino acids long. Trimming took 4 bases from V and 6 from J; bases not matched to a gene: 6. CDR3 protein: CASSYTSGIVNEQFF. In DNA form, the CDR3 reads TGTGCCAGCAGCTATACTAGCGGGATCGTCAATGAGCAGTTCTTC. Supplemented by reference TRBV7-6 and TRBJ2-1, the full variable domain reads GAGVSQSPRYKVTKRGQDVALRCDPISGHVSLYWYRQALGQGPEFLTYFNYEAQQDKSGLPNDRFSAERPEGSISTLTIQRTEQRDSAMYRCASSYTSGIVNEQFFGPGTRLTVL.

J is TRBJ2-2 and V is TRBV19, with TRBD1 identical over 7 bases. The CDR3 is 13 amino acids. The germline gives CDR1 LNHDA, CDR2 SQIVND (reference sequence). J lost 7 bases, V lost 4 bases, and 3 bases had no gene match. This CDR3 reads CASSTRGFGELFF. The CDR3 DNA sequence: TGTGCCAGTAGTACCAGGGGGTTCGGGGAGCTGTTTTTT.

This clone was counted between two and nine times. The chain is built from TRBV19 and TRBJ2-1; 12 nucleotides match TRBD2. Germline V CDR1 and CDR2: LNHDA, SQIVND (reference sequence). The CDR3 totals 14 residues. V trimming: 6 bases; J trimming: 8 bases; junction bases outside the gene matches: 5. CDR3 DNA: TGTGCCAGTAGGCTAGCGGGAGGGCCGGATGAGCAGTTCTTC. Its translation is CASRLAGGPDEQFF.